The 21 T cell receptor beta chains below were found in one sample sequenced in a study of breast tumors, draining lymph nodes, adjacent tissues. Samples came from axillary lymph nodes draining the breast cancer. TCRdb re-called the multiplex PCR reads with MiXCR, one entry per CDR3 protein. The repertoire consists of a few hundred thousand distinct CDR3 sequences, with around 34% occurring once and the leading ten covering 3% to 4.5%. The sequencing input was axillary lymph node tissue. These receptors all stem from a female donor with breast cancer. Some clones in this sample may be carry-over from other donors' samples.

This clonotype was seen many times. The rearrangement links TRBV7-2 to TRBJ2-3, with D perhaps matching TRBD1 or TRBD2 (5 bases each). The germline CDR1 and CDR2 sequences are SGHTA and FQGNSA. The CDR3 contains 16 residues. V was cut by 2 bases and J by 8 bases, with 20 bases left in between. CDR3 nucleotide sequence: TGTGCCAGCAGCTTACGGGGACCGGTGCAATTTGGTACGCAGTATTTT. As protein: CASSLRGPVQFGTQYF. The full variable domain, with the rest looked up from reference TRBV7-2 and TRBJ2-3, is GAGVSQSPSNKVTEKGKDVELRCDPISGHTALYWYRQSLGQGLEFLIYFQGNSAPDKSGLPSDRFSAERTGGSVSTLTIQRTQQEDSAVYLCASSLRGPVQFGTQYFGPGTRLTVL.

The chain employs TRBV20-1 and TRBJ2-3; 7 nucleotides line up with TRBD2. The ends lost 0 bases at V and 4 bases at J; junction bases unmatched: 7. CDR3 size: 15 residues. The germline V gene has CDR1 DFQATT and CDR2 SNEGSKA (reference sequence). CDR3: CSARDVRGVADTQYF. The CDR3 DNA follows: TGCAGTGCTAGAGATGTTCGGGGGGTGGCAGATACGCAGTATTTT.

This clonotype was recorded many times. The J gene is TRBJ2-7, the V gene TRBV11-3; D unresolved. The germline V and J ends were trimmed by 1 base and 5 bases, with 12 bases remaining between them. This CDR3 region has 14 residues. In germline, CDR1 is SGHNT, CDR2 YENEEA. CDR3 bases: TGTGCCAGCAGCTTAGTGCAGGAAATCGACGAGCAGTACTTC. Translation gives CASSLVQEIDEQYF.

The chain's CDR3 is CATKGGGPNSPLHF. The DNA of the CDR3 is TGTGCCACTAAAGGGGGGGGGCCTAATTCACCCCTCCACTTT. The chain is built from TRBV15 and TRBJ1-6; D perhaps matches TRBD1 (6 bases). The CDR3 totals 14 residues. Trimming stripped 9 bases from V and 6 bases from J, with 15 bases between. The germline CDR1 and CDR2 sequences are LNHNV and YYDKDF (reference sequence).

The gene calls are TRBV28 and TRBJ2-7, with 11 bases aligning to TRBD1. The J segment lost 5 bases and the V segment lost 3 bases, leaving 6 bases of the junction unmatched. Germline CDR1 is MDHEN and CDR2 is SYDVKM. The CDR3 covers 15 residues. The CDR3 region has the DNA TGTGCCAGCAGTTTCCGCGGACAGGGGGCCCACGAGCAGTACTTC. Encoded protein: CASSFRGQGAHEQYF.

This clonotype was counted ten times or more. The chain couples TRBV5-1 to TRBJ1-2; D is possibly TRBD1 (6 bases). The germline CDR1 and CDR2 sequences are SGHRS and YFSETQ. This CDR3 comprises 13 residues. V lost 2 bases and J lost 8, with 13 bases in between. The CDR3 DNA is TGCGCCAGCAGCTTTGCGGGGGCCGGGGGCTACACCTTC. Encoded protein: CASSFAGAGGYTF.

This clonotype was seen repeatedly, ten times or more. The chain has TRBV4-3 and TRBJ2-3; D remains unclear. CDR1 LGHNA and CDR2 YSLEER come from the germline V gene. CDR3 length: 13 amino acids. V dropped 8 bases and J dropped 0 bases, with 9 bases sitting between them. The CDR3 DNA sequence: TGCGCCAGCGAGTCACTGAGCACAGATACGCAGTATTTT. Protein product: CASESLSTDTQYF.

The sample holds many counts of this clonotype. This chain connects TRBV5-6 to TRBJ2-3, with TRBD1 matching 7 bases. The CDR3 sequence is 13 residues long. J gave up 4 bases and V 6 bases, and 5 bases lay outside the gene matches. Germline CDR1 is SGHDT and CDR2 is YYEEEE. The CDR3 bases are TGTGCCAGCATCGTACAGGGGTCAGATACGCAGTATTTT. Protein sequence: CASIVQGSDTQYF.

This clonotype came up a few times. The J gene is TRBJ1-2, the V gene TRBV6-4, with D unclear. Between the trimmed V and J ends, which lost 5 bases and 2 bases, there was a span of 12 bases. Germline V gene data show CDR1 as MRHNA and CDR2 as SNTAGT. This CDR3 contains 14 residues. CDR3 sequence (DNA): TGTGCCAGCAGTCACGTCGGGCCCAACTATGGCTACACCTTC. It is translated as CASSHVGPNYGYTF.

This clonotype was counted a few times. The rearrangement links TRBV7-2 to TRBJ2-1; 11 bases map to TRBD2. Trimming cost V 4 bases and J 7 bases; bases outside gene matches: 6. CDR1 is SGHTA and CDR2 is FQGNSA in the germline V gene. This CDR3 comprises 15 residues. CDR3 DNA: TGTGCCAGCAGCTCCACTAGCGGGAGCTGGAATGAGCAGTTCTTC. Translating it yields CASSSTSGSWNEQFF.

This clonotype was detected only a few times. One junction end does not reproduce the germline sequence, and a read error may be involved. The chain has TRBV7-9 and TRBJ2-6; 7 nucleotides agree with TRBD1. CDR1 SEHNR and CDR2 FQNEAQ come from the germline V gene (reference sequence). The CDR3 contains 18 residues. CDR3 nucleotide sequence: TGTGCCAGCAGTCACAACAGGGGTCTGTTTCCTGGGGCCCACGTCCCGACTTTC. Amino acids: CASSHNRGLFPGAHVPTF.

The table lists this clonotype with many counts. This chain uses TRBV4-1 with TRBJ2-7; 11 nucleotides line up with TRBD1. Per germline, CDR1 MGHRA and CDR2 YSYEKL. The CDR3 contains 16 residues. V trimming: 4 bases; J trimming: 3 bases; junction bases outside the gene matches: 8. The CDR3 DNA follows: TGCGCCAGCAGCCTGAAGGGACAGGGGGGATTCTACGAGCAGTACTTC. This codes for CASSLKGQGGFYEQYF.

In this sample, this clonotype turned up many times. The chain carries TRBV15 and TRBJ1-1; D is unresolved. V lost 3 bases and J lost 4, with 9 bases in between. CDR3 size: 13 residues. Germline lookup yields CDR1 LNHNV and CDR2 YYDKDF (reference sequence). CDR3 sequence reads: CATSRSVGTEAFF. The CDR3 nucleotides are TGTGCCACCAGCAGGTCGGTCGGCACTGAAGCTTTCTTT.

This clonotype was detected ten times or more. The V gene is TRBV14, the J gene TRBJ2-3; D is undetermined. The V gene lost 1 base and the J gene lost 4 bases, with 9 bases spanning the gap. Looked up from germline, CDR1 is SGHDN and CDR2 is FVKESK. The CDR3 is 14 residues long. CDR3 nucleotides: TGTGCCAGCAGCCAAGCTAGTCCCCCAGATACGCAGTATTTT. It specifies CASSQASPPDTQYF.

This clonotype was detected ten times or more. The chain has TRBV7-9 and TRBJ1-4; D possibly corresponds to TRBD1 (5 bases). Germline assignment: CDR1 SEHNR and CDR2 FQNEAQ (reference sequence). There are 13 residues in the CDR3. Trimming removed 3 bases at V and 7 bases at J, with 9 bases between. This chain's CDR3 is CASSLAGSEKLFF. CDR3 bases: TGTGCCAGCAGCTTGGCAGGGAGTGAAAAACTGTTTTTT.

In this sample, this clonotype turned up many times. This chain uses TRBV2 with TRBJ2-3; D remains ambiguous. This CDR3 is built from 14 residues. The V and J ends lost 3 bases and 2 bases respectively, with 9 bases between them. Germline V gives CDR1 SNHLY, CDR2 FYNNEI. The DNA of the CDR3 is TGTGCCAGCAGTGACGCTCGGTTCACAGATACGCAGTATTTT. This gives the protein CASSDARFTDTQYF.

This clonotype was recorded many times. The J gene is TRBJ2-7, the V gene TRBV10-3, with D possibly being TRBD2 (6 bases). The germline V gene has CDR1 ENHRY and CDR2 SYGVKD. The CDR3 is 15 residues long. Between the trimmed V and J ends, which lost 3 bases and 0 bases, there was a span of 12 bases. The CDR3 here is CAISELAVNSYEQYF. CDR3 coding DNA: TGTGCCATCAGTGAACTAGCTGTCAACTCCTACGAGCAGTACTTC.

With respect to this clonotype: This may be a read error, as it is one base from a much larger clone. This sequence joins TRBV11-3 and TRBJ2-5; maybe TRBD1 (6 bases). The germline V and J ends were trimmed by 5 bases and 3 bases, with 16 bases remaining between them. CDR1 and CDR2 from the germline V gene are SGHNT and YENEEA. This CDR3 has 15 amino acids. The CDR3 protein is CASSLQAQGKETQYF. The CDR3 nucleotides read TGTGCCAGCAGCCTTCAGGCACAGGGAAAAGAGACCCAGTACTTC.

The chain joins TRBV12-5 to TRBJ1-5, with D hard to call. This CDR3 is 14 amino acids long. The germline V gene has CDR1 LGHNT and CDR2 FRNRAP. Trimming pared 2 bases from V and 6 bases from J, leaving 11 bases between. The CDR3 spells CASGLPHGRQPQHF. CDR3 DNA: TGTGCTAGTGGTTTGCCCCACGGTCGTCAGCCCCAGCATTTT.

This clonotype was seen ten or more times. A junction boundary mismatches the germline segment, possibly from a read error. This chain joins TRBV7-7 and TRBJ2-5, with TRBD2 matching 10 bases. Germline-derived CDR1 and CDR2 are SSHAT and FNYEAQ (reference sequence). This CDR3 spans 15 amino acids. The CDR3 sequence: CASSLTGLARETQHF. The CDR3 bases are TGTGCTAGCAGCTTAACGGGACTAGCGCGAGAGACCCAGCACTTC.

About this clonotype itself: A clone one base away is much larger, so this may be a read error. J is TRBJ2-3 and V is TRBV9; 14 nucleotides line up with TRBD2. V shed 7 bases and J 3 bases; nucleotides not matched to a gene: 7. The CDR3 runs to 16 residues. Germline lookup yields CDR1 SGDLS and CDR2 YYNGEE. The CDR3: CASGHRTSGRTDTQYF. Here the CDR3 DNA reads TGTGCCAGCGGCCACCGGACTAGCGGGAGGACAGATACGCAGTATTTT.